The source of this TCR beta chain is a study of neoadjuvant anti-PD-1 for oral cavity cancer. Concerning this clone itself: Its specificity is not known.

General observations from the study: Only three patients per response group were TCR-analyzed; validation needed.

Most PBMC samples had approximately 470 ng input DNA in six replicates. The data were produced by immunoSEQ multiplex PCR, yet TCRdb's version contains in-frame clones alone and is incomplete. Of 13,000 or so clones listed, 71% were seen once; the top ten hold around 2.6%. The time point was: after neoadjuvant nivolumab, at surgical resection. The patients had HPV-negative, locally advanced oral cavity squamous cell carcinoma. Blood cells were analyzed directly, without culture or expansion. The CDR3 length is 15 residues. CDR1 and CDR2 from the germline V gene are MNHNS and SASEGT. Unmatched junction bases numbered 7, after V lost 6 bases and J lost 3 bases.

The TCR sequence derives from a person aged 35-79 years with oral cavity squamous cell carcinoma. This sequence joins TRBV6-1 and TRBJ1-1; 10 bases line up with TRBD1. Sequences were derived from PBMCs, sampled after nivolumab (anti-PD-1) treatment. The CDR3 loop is CASSARTGGDTEAFF. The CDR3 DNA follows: TGTGCCAGCAGCGCTCGGACAGGGGGGGACACTGAAGCTTTCTTT.